Shown below are 24 T cell receptor beta chains from a single sample sequenced in a study of response to subunit inactivated influenza vaccine. TCRdb re-analysed the RT-PCR reads in MiXCR, keeping a single row per CDR3 protein. The repertoire holds about 300,000 distinct CDR3 sequences, with less than 25% as singletons. Source: PBMCs from blood, taken approximately 20 months after vaccination. The receptor source for this set is a man aged 45-69 years who received an inactivated influenza vaccine.

This clonotype occurred a few times. The rearrangement joins TRBV30 to TRBJ2-3, with D unresolved. V was cut by 0 bases and J by 1 base, with 5 bases left in between. The CDR3 is made up of 13 amino acids. CDR1 and CDR2 (germline): GTSNPN, SVGIG (reference sequence). This CDR3 is CAWSVPGTDTQYF. CDR3 nucleotides: TGTGCCTGGAGTGTACCAGGCACAGATACGCAGTATTTT.

The chain couples TRBV20-1 to TRBJ1-4; possibly TRBD1 for D (5 bases). V shed 3 bases and J shed 7 bases, with 12 bases lying between them. CDR3 length: 13 amino acids. Germline lookup yields CDR1 DFQATT and CDR2 SNEGSKA (reference sequence). The CDR3 region has the DNA TGCAGTGCTAGTGCAGGGAGCAGTGAAAAACTGTTTTTT. As protein: CSASAGSSEKLFF.

The chain recombines TRBV14 with TRBJ2-7; 9 positions agree with TRBD1. CDR1 is SGHDN, CDR2 FVKESK, per germline. This CDR3 region has 16 residues. The V gene end was trimmed by 0 bases and the J gene end by 4 bases; junction bases not matched to a gene: 7. The CDR3 DNA reads TGTGCCAGCAGCCAAGAAGTGGGACAGGGTAGATACGAGCAGTACTTC. Protein: CASSQEVGQGRYEQYF.

The genes are TRBV27 and TRBJ1-6, with D unclear. V dropped 5 bases and J dropped 10 bases, with 9 bases sitting between them. The length of the CDR3 is 12 residues. The germline gives CDR1 MNHEY, CDR2 SMNVEV (reference sequence). CDR3 protein: CASSTIGSPLHF. CDR3 coding DNA: TGTGCCAGCAGTACGATCGGCTCACCCCTCCACTTT.

The gene calls are TRBV10-3 and TRBJ2-1, with D perhaps matching TRBD1 (6 bases). From germline, CDR1 is ENHRY and CDR2 SYGVKD. This CDR3 spans 12 amino acids. V lost 6 bases to trimming and J lost 9 bases, with 12 bases between them. CDR3 nucleotides: TGTGCCATCAGCCAAACAGGGTTTGAGCAGTTCTTC. It translates to CAISQTGFEQFF.

This clonotype was observed a handful of times. The chain couples TRBV9 to TRBJ1-2; TRBD1 matches 8 bases. This CDR3 comprises 14 residues. Germline V gives CDR1 SGDLS, CDR2 YYNGEE. V gave up 4 bases and J gave up 8 bases; unmatched junction bases: 10. Written as DNA, the CDR3 is TGTGCCAGCAGCCCCCCGGGCAGGGGGCTCGGCTACACCTTC. The encoded protein is CASSPPGRGLGYTF.

This clonotype appeared a few times. The chain joins TRBV11-1 to TRBJ2-3; D ambiguous. This CDR3 has 15 amino acids. Germline V lookup: CDR1 SGHAT, CDR2 FQDESV (reference sequence). V was trimmed by 1 base and J by 1 base, leaving 9 bases between them. The CDR3 loop reads CASSLVAGGTDTQYF. The DNA of the CDR3 is TGTGCCAGCAGCTTAGTGGCCGGAGGCACAGATACGCAGTATTTT.

This chain's CDR3 is CASSPGFNTDTQYF. CDR3 coding DNA: TGTGCCAGCAGCCCCGGATTTAACACAGATACGCAGTATTTT. The V and J genes are TRBV7-8 and TRBJ2-3; D gene ambiguous. V lost 5 bases and J 2 bases, leaving 11 bases between the germline ends. Germline CDR1 and CDR2: SGHVS and FQNEAQ. CDR3 size: 14 residues.

The CDR3 DNA is TGTGCCAGCAGCTTAGTCCGGGGAAGGTGGCTGGACACTGAAGCTTTCTTT. It encodes CASSLVRGRWLDTEAFF. The J gene is TRBJ1-1, the V gene TRBV7-9; the D is unclear. Deletions cut 1 base from V and 3 bases from J, with 18 bases between. The CDR3 totals 17 residues. The germline CDR1 and CDR2 sequences are SEHNR and FQNEAQ (reference sequence). The complete variable domain, with remaining parts taken from reference TRBV7-9 and TRBJ1-1, reads DTGVSQNPRHKITKRGQNVTFRCDPISEHNRLYWYRQTLGQGPEFLTYFQNEAQLEKSRLLSDRFSAERPKGSFSTLEIQRTEQGDSAMYLCASSLVRGRWLDTEAFFGQGTRLTVV.

The chain recombines TRBV28 with TRBJ2-1, with 7 nucleotides matching TRBD2. The CDR3 is 16 residues long. The V gene's germline CDR1 is MDHEN and CDR2 SYDVKM. V was clipped by 1 base and J by 2 bases; unmatched bases: 5. The DNA of the CDR3 is TGTGCCAGCAGTTTATTGTCTAGCGGAGCCTACAATGAGCAGTTCTTC. It encodes CASSLLSSGAYNEQFF.

V is TRBV15 and J is TRBJ1-3; D remains ambiguous. Germline V CDR1 and CDR2: LNHNV, YYDKDF (reference sequence). The CDR3 consists of 13 residues. Trimming left V 0 bases short and J 5 bases short, with 5 bases between. The CDR3 spells CATSRDRRNTIYF. The CDR3 DNA follows: TGTGCCACCAGCAGAGATCGTAGAAACACCATATATTTT.

In nucleotides, the CDR3 is TGTGCCAGCAGCTTAAGGAGCGGGAGTAGCACAGATACGCAGTATTTT. This gives the protein CASSLRSGSSTDTQYF. This chain links TRBV7-3 with TRBJ2-3; 8 bases map to TRBD2. From germline, CDR1 is SGHTA and CDR2 FQGTGA. This CDR3 comprises 16 residues. The V segment lost 1 base and the J segment 0 bases; nucleotides outside the gene matches: 3.

V and J are TRBV2 and TRBJ2-1; TRBD1 matches 8 bases. Germline trimming cut 9 bases from V and 6 bases from J; bases unmatched to any gene: 4. The CDR3 runs 12 residues. The germline V gene has CDR1 SNHLY and CDR2 FYNNEI. CDR3 sequence: CARKQGVNEQFF. CDR3 bases: TGTGCCAGGAAACAGGGGGTCAATGAGCAGTTCTTC.

This chain uses TRBV7-2 with TRBJ2-5, with TRBD2 matching 10 bases. The CDR3 has 16 residues. Germline CDR1 is SGHTA and CDR2 is FQGNSA. Trimming at V came to 10 bases and at J to 4 bases, leaving 15 bases not matched to a gene. CDR3 nucleotide sequence: TGTGCCATCAATGACCCACTAGCGGGGCGGGGAGAGACCCAGTACTTC. Its translation is CAINDPLAGRGETQYF. The entire variable domain, with the rest obtained from reference TRBV7-2 and TRBJ2-5, is as follows: GAGVSQSPSNKVTEKGKDVELRCDPISGHTALYWYRQSLGQGLEFLIYFQGNSAPDKSGLPSDRFSAERTGGSVSTLTIQRTQQEDSAVYLCAINDPLAGRGETQYFGPGTRLLVL.

This clonotype was seen only a few times. The junction differs from germline at one of its ends, possibly a read error. The CDR3: CASSQRPGGGNQPQHF. CDR3 bases: TGTGCCAGCAGCCAAAGACCCGGAGGCGGCAATCAGCCCCAGCATTTC. V and J are TRBV12-3 or TRBV12-4 and TRBJ1-5; D remains ambiguous. The CDR3 extends over 16 amino acids.

This clonotype was recorded a few times. The V and J genes are TRBV7-6 and TRBJ1-3; D is possibly TRBD1 (5 bases). The CDR3 extends over 15 amino acids. Trimming took off 2 bases at V and 2 bases at J, with 10 bases between the two ends. Germline V lookup: CDR1 SGHVS, CDR2 FNYEAQ. In DNA, the CDR3 is TGTGCCAGCAGCTTAAACTGGGGGACTGGAAACACCATATATTTT. Protein product: CASSLNWGTGNTIYF.

Only a few counts were recorded for this clonotype. This chain joins TRBV3-1 and TRBJ2-7; TRBD2 aligns across 10 bases. Per the germline V gene, CDR1 is LGHDT and CDR2 is YNNKEL (reference sequence). The CDR3 is 15 residues long. Germline trimming cut 1 base from V and 3 bases from J; bases unmatched to any gene: 3. In nucleotides, the CDR3 is TGTGCCAGCAGCCAAGCGTCTAGCGGGGGCTACGAGCAGTACTTC. Protein: CASSQASSGGYEQYF.

This clonotype was observed a handful of times. The chain couples TRBV5-1 to TRBJ2-3, with 8 bases lining up with TRBD2. The germline CDR1 and CDR2 sequences are SGHRS and YFSETQ. Trimming took 4 bases from V and 5 from J; bases not matched to a gene: 12. The CDR3 sequence is 16 residues long. Here the CDR3 DNA reads TGCGCCAGCAGCGAGAACAGCGGGGGAGGTGGAGATACGCAGTATTTT. It translates to CASSENSGGGGDTQYF.

The V and J genes are TRBV5-6 and TRBJ2-1; the match to TRBD1 covers 8 bases. CDR1 and CDR2 (germline): SGHDT, YYEEEE. Trimming took 5 bases from V and 9 from J; bases not matched to a gene: 4. CDR3 length: 12 amino acids. This chain's CDR3 is CASSSRGPEQFF. In DNA, the CDR3 is TGTGCCAGCAGTTCCAGGGGGCCTGAGCAGTTCTTC.

This clonotype was seen repeatedly, ten times or more. The chain joins TRBV29-1 to TRBJ1-1; weak D call: TRBD1 (6 bases). V lost 8 bases and J lost 4, with 17 bases in between. CDR1 is SQVTM, CDR2 ANQGSEA, per germline. The CDR3 is 13 residues long. DNA for the CDR3: TGCAGCAGCCCCGCTCAAGGGGGCACTGAAGCTTTCTTT. Protein sequence: CSSPAQGGTEAFF.

The V and J genes are TRBV3-1 and TRBJ1-3; weak D call: TRBD1 (6 bases). CDR1 and CDR2 from the germline V gene are LGHDT and YNNKEL (reference sequence). Trimming removed 5 bases at V and 0 bases at J, with 11 bases between. The CDR3 has 15 amino acids. DNA of the CDR3: TGTGCCAGCAGCTTTGGGGGGCCCTCTGGAAACACCATATATTTT. Translated: CASSFGGPSGNTIYF.

V usage is TRBV11-2 and J usage is TRBJ1-1; D is possibly TRBD1 (5 bases). CDR3 length equals 14 residues. V gave up 5 bases and J gave up 6 bases, with 16 bases separating them. Germline CDR1 is SGHAT and CDR2 is FQNNGV. CDR3 DNA sequence: TGTGCCAGCAGCCCCGGAGGGAGGGGCGCTGAAGCTTTCTTT. Residues: CASSPGGRGAEAFF.

The gene calls are TRBV9 and TRBJ1-2; D is perhaps TRBD1 (5 bases). CDR1 SGDLS and CDR2 YYNGEE come from the germline V gene. Trimming removed 7 bases at V and 6 bases at J, with 19 bases between. The CDR3 runs to 14 residues. The CDR3 sequence is CASASLAGTDGYTF. In DNA, the CDR3 is TGTGCCAGCGCATCCCTCGCCGGGACGGATGGCTACACCTTC.

This clonotype was picked up a small number of times. The chain links TRBV27 to TRBJ2-6; D is perhaps TRBD1 or TRBD2 (5 bases each). V was shortened by 2 bases and J by 1 base, with 12 bases between the two germline ends. The CDR3 is 17 residues long. Germline lookup yields CDR1 MNHEY and CDR2 SMNVEV (reference sequence). The CDR3 sequence is CASSLEGDPSGANVLTF. The CDR3 DNA reads as TGTGCCAGCAGTTTAGAAGGGGACCCGTCTGGGGCCAACGTCCTGACTTTC.